This is a list of T cell receptor beta chains from one sample in a study of blood T cell repertoires in COVID-19. Sequencing was performed with immunoSEQ multiplex PCR; in TCRdb, only in-frame clones are kept and a portion is missing. This sample has about 97,000 clones, with about 80% found just once. The source material was peripheral blood. The receptors originated from a man in his 70s with acute or convalescent COVID-19. Both conserved end residues are part of each CDR3. The D gene is left open where the match is weak. Only some rows state a clone size, as once, few, many or a class for expanded clones.

V,D,J,size,DNA,CDR3
TRBV11-3,-,TRBJ2-2,-,TGTGCCAGCAGCTTAGCTTATACAAATCTTGGCGGGGAGCTGTTTTTT,CASSLAYTNLGGELFF
TRBV30,-,TRBJ1-5,-,TGTGCCTGGAGTGGACAGGTCGGGCAGCCCCAGCATTTT,CAWSGQVGQPQHF
TRBV9,-,TRBJ2-2,few,TGTGCCAGCAGCGTAGCTCACTCGGGGAACACCGGGGAGCTGTTTTTT,CASSVAHSGNTGELFF
TRBV7-9,-,TRBJ2-7,-,TGTGCCAGCAGCTTTTCAGGGGTCCCCTCCTACGAGCAGTACTTC,CASSFSGVPSYEQYF
TRBV5-4,TRBD1,TRBJ1-6,-,TGTGCCAGCAGCTTACAGGGGGGGGATTCACCCCTCCACTTT,CASSLQGGDSPLHF
TRBV5-6,TRBD2,TRBJ2-3,-,TGTGCCAGCAGCTCGGGACTAACGCAGTATTTT,CASSSGLTQYF
TRBV7-3,-,TRBJ1-1,-,TGTGCCAGCAGCTACCTACAGGGACGCCCCGGTGGTGAAGCTTTCTTT,CASSYLQGRPGGEAFF
TRBV3-1/TRBV3-2,TRBD1,TRBJ1-1,-,TGTGCCAGCAGCTTTGCAGCAGGGGGCCTACCTGAAGCTTTCTTT,CASSFAAGGLPEAFF
TRBV18,-,TRBJ2-1,-,TGTGCCAGCTCACCAAATTCAGTAATCTCCTACAATGAGCAGTTCTTC,CASSPNSVISYNEQFF
TRBV3-1/TRBV3-2,-,TRBJ1-1,once,TGTGCCAGCACGGGGCTACATCAGACCCACAGGGCGAAGGGCACTGAAGCTTTCTTT,CASTGLHQTHRAKGTEAFF
TRBV10-3,-,TRBJ1-4,-,TGTGCCATCAGTGAGGGACAGACTAATGAAAAACTGTTTTTT,CAISEGQTNEKLFF